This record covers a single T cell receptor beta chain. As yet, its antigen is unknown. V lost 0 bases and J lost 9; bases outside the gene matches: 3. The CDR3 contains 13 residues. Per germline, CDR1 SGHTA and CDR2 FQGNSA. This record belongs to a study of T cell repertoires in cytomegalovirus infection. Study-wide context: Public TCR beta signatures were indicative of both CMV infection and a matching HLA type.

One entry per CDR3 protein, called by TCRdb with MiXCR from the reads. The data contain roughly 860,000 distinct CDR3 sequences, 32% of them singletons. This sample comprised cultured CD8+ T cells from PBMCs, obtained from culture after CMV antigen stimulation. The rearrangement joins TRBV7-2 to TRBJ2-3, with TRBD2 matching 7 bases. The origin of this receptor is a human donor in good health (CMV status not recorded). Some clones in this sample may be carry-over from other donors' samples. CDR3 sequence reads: CASSLAGGNTQYF. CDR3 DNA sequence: TGTGCCAGCAGCTTAGCGGGGGGGAACACGCAGTATTTT.